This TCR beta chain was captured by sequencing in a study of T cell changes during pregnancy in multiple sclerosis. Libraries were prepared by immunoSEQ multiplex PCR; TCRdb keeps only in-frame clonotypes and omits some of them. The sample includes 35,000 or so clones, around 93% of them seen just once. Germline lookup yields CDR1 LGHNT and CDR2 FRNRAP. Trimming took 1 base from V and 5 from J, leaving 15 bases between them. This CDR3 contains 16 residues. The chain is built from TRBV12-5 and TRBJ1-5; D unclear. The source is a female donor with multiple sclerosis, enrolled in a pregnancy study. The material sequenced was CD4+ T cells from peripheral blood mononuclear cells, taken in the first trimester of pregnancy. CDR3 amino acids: CASGLGTASGDQPQHF. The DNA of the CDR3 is TGTGCTAGTGGTTTGGGTACAGCCTCCGGCGATCAGCCCCAGCATTTT.